The T cell receptor (beta chain) under discussion was sequenced for a study of CD8 T cells in Susac syndrome. It was healthy donors who served as the controls, matched for age and sex. Study results and caveats: By the study's own acknowledgment, its TCR sequencing and HLA analysis included relatively few individuals.

Random hexamers served to reverse transcribe roughly 0.5 to 1 ug RNA. Multiplex PCR with immunoSEQ amplified the TCR beta CDR3 across 54 Vbeta and 13 Jbeta. TCRdb re-called the immunoSEQ multiplex PCR reads through MiXCR, storing one row per CDR3 protein. The sample consists of 50,000 or so distinct CDR3 sequences, 93% of them appearing once. As regards this clonotype: Its antigen remains unknown.

The V segment lost 4 bases and the J segment 6 bases; nucleotides outside the gene matches: 8. Per the germline V gene, CDR1 is SGHRS and CDR2 is YFSETQ. This CDR3 comprises 15 residues. The sequencing sample was made of CD8+ T cells from PBMCs. The TCR sequence derives from a human donor in good health. This chain joins TRBV5-1 and TRBJ2-5, with 11 bases matching TRBD2. The CDR3 region has the DNA TGCGCCAGCAGCGAACCGACTAGCGGGGCACAGACCCAGTACTTC. Translating it yields CASSEPTSGAQTQYF.